The entry below describes one TCR beta chain. Antigen specificity is unknown. The data belong to a study of CD8+ T cells in alopecia areata. Whole-study results and caveats: Many expanded lesional clones persisted during tofacitinib (in both scalp and blood). Tofacitinib significantly decreased scalp clonality and expanded CD8+ clones among top 100. For lesional scalp, especially alopecia totalis/universalis, clonality was higher than in normal scalp.

Sample treatment: oral pan-JAK inhibitor, 5-10 mg twice daily. After isolation, RNA underwent reverse transcription to generate cDNA as the sequencing template. TCRdb's copy holds only in-frame clones and misses some; the assay was immunoSEQ multiplex PCR. The table lists some 170,000 clones, around 58% of them singletons. V was shortened by 4 bases and J by 2 bases, with 18 bases between the two germline ends. The CDR3 has 16 amino acids. Germline V gene lookup returns CDR1 SGDLS and CDR2 YYNGEE. This clonotype was obtained from a human donor with alopecia areata. The specimen comprised CD4+ T cells sorted from blood, sampled at approximately week 60, from a patient treated with tofacitinib. The rearrangement joins TRBV9 to TRBJ2-5; D possibly matches TRBD1 or TRBD2 (6 bases each). DNA of the CDR3: TGTGCCAGCAGCCCCGCCGCGGGACACCTTCAAGAGACCCAGTACTTC. It is translated as CASSPAAGHLQETQYF.